A selection of T cell receptor beta chains follows, all from one sample in a study of identical twins. TCRdb re-analysed the 5' RACE reads in MiXCR, keeping a single row per CDR3 protein. The data hold about 470,000 distinct CDR3 sequences, with approximately 24% observed a single time. The same sample was also used in a study of T cells expressing NK-cell markers.

The source material was CD4+ T cells sorted from blood. All receptors derive from a woman younger than 30 in good health. Both conserved end residues are part of each CDR3. Each record gives: D gene, V gene, clone size, J gene, CDR3 protein, CDR3 DNA. A D gene is named only where the DNA matches it firmly. The size of a clone is reported for some rows only, either as once, few or many, or as a class for expanded clones.

D: .; V: TRBV7-2; size: .; J: TRBJ2-2; CDR3: CASRPQGSGNGELFF; DNA: TGTGCCAGCAGACCACAGGGAAGTGGGAACGGGGAGCTGTTTTTT
D: .; V: TRBV10-3; size: .; J: TRBJ2-6; CDR3: CAISDSGGANVLTF; DNA: TGTGCCATCAGTGATAGTGGTGGGGCCAACGTCCTGACTTTC
D: .; V: TRBV14; size: few; J: TRBJ2-7; CDR3: CASSHRPIGERQLNYEQYF; DNA: TGTGCCAGCAGCCACCGTCCCATAGGGGAACGACAGTTGAATTACGAGCAGTACTTC
D: .; V: TRBV12-3/TRBV12-4; size: .; J: TRBJ1-1; CDR3: CASNPGVTTEAFF; DNA: TGTGCCAGCAACCCTGGGGTAACCACTGAAGCTTTCTTT
D: TRBD1; V: TRBV7-2; size: .; J: TRBJ2-7; CDR3: CASSLGVGQGYEQYF; DNA: TGTGCCAGCAGCTTAGGAGTGGGACAGGGGTACGAGCAGTACTTC
D: .; V: TRBV15; size: .; J: TRBJ2-7; CDR3: CATSREGVFGAYEQYF; DNA: TGTGCCACCAGCAGAGAAGGGGTTTTCGGGGCCTACGAGCAGTACTTC
D: TRBD1; V: TRBV9; size: .; J: TRBJ1-6; CDR3: CASSVVGGSPLHF; DNA: TGTGCCAGCAGCGTAGTAGGGGGCTCACCCCTCCACTTT
D: TRBD2; V: TRBV15; size: .; J: TRBJ2-5; CDR3: CATSRATSGQETQYF; DNA: TGTGCCACCAGCAGAGCGACTAGCGGCCAAGAGACCCAGTACTTC
D: .; V: TRBV7-2; size: .; J: TRBJ1-6; CDR3: CASSFRSGVNSPLHF; DNA: TGTGCCAGCAGCTTTCGTTCAGGGGTTAATTCACCCCTCCACTTT
D: .; V: TRBV6-2/TRBV6-3; size: .; J: TRBJ2-5; CDR3: CASSYSRRAETQYF; DNA: TGTGCCAGCAGTTACTCCAGGAGGGCAGAGACCCAGTACTTC
D: .; V: TRBV5-1; size: .; J: TRBJ1-6; CDR3: CASSLVTGNSPLHF; DNA: TGCGCCAGCAGCTTGGTCACAGGAAATTCACCCCTCCACTTT
D: TRBD2; V: TRBV20-1; size: few; J: TRBJ2-4; CDR3: CSAAGIAKNIQYF; DNA: TGCAGTGCAGCGGGGATAGCCAAAAACATTCAGTACTTC
D: TRBD2; V: TRBV7-3; size: .; J: TRBJ2-2; CDR3: CASSPRGGGIAGELFF; DNA: TGTGCCAGCAGCCCCCGGGGCGGGGGGATCGCCGGGGAGCTATTTTTT
D: .; V: TRBV9; size: .; J: TRBJ2-5; CDR3: CASSVAAGGRETQYF; DNA: TGTGCCAGCAGCGTAGCAGCAGGGGGGAGAGAGACCCAGTACTTC
D: TRBD2; V: TRBV3-1; size: .; J: TRBJ2-5; CDR3: CASSRRLAGGEETQYF; DNA: TGTGCCAGCAGCCGGAGGCTAGCGGGAGGGGAAGAGACCCAGTACTTC
D: TRBD2; V: TRBV7-9; size: few; J: TRBJ2-3; CDR3: CASSLIAGGGADTQYF; DNA: TGTGCCAGCAGCTTAATAGCGGGAGGTGGTGCTGATACGCAGTATTTT
D: .; V: TRBV6-2/TRBV6-3; size: .; J: TRBJ2-1; CDR3: CASSYVGAGFQFF; DNA: TGTGCCAGCAGTTATGTGGGAGCCGGTTTTCAGTTCTTC
D: .; V: TRBV20-1; size: .; J: TRBJ1-1; CDR3: CSATSDGTEAFF; DNA: TGCAGTGCAACTTCCGACGGGACTGAAGCTTTCTTT
D: .; V: TRBV12-3/TRBV12-4; size: few; J: TRBJ2-3; CDR3: CASRTAGDTQYF; DNA: TGTGCCAGCAGGACGGCGGGAGATACGCAGTATTTT
D: TRBD2; V: TRBV5-1; size: .; J: TRBJ2-5; CDR3: CASSLALAEETQYF; DNA: TGCGCCAGCAGCTTGGCACTAGCGGAGGAGACCCAGTACTTC
D: TRBD2; V: TRBV29-1; size: .; J: TRBJ2-7; CDR3: CSVGGSYYEQYF; DNA: TGCAGCGTTGGCGGGAGTTACTACGAGCAGTACTTC
D: .; V: TRBV12-3/TRBV12-4; size: .; J: TRBJ1-4; CDR3: CASSPRWGNEKLFF; DNA: TGTGCCAGCAGTCCTCGGTGGGGTAATGAAAAACTGTTTTTT
D: .; V: TRBV11-2; size: .; J: TRBJ2-1; CDR3: CASSSSFGRLSSYNEQFF; DNA: TGTGCCAGCAGCTCATCATTCGGGCGGCTGAGCTCCTACAATGAGCAGTTCTTC